The clone carrying this TCR beta chain has at least ten counts. This record comes from a study of beta chain features in type 1 diabetes. V gave up 5 bases and J gave up 3 bases, with 14 bases separating them. Germline assignment: CDR1 SGHTA and CDR2 FQGNSA. The CDR3 consists of 14 residues. The sequenced template was cDNA made from the entire isolated RNA. The protocol was immunoSEQ multiplex PCR, while the TCRdb copy is restricted to in-frame clones and leaves out a portion. The repertoire holds more than 300,000 clones, with under 8.5% as singletons. This receptor was taken from a woman between 18 and 29 years old in good health. Material: central memory CD4+ T cells from blood. V usage is TRBV7-2 and J usage is TRBJ2-7, with D perhaps matching TRBD1 (6 bases). CDR3 sequence reads: CASSLAVRGYEQYF. CDR3 in DNA: TGTGCCAGCAGCCTCGCGGTCAGGGGCTACGAGCAGTACTTC.